Below are 26 T cell receptor beta chains sequenced from a single sample in a study of T cells after yellow fever vaccination. TCRdb called the 5' RACE reads again in MiXCR, with one record for every CDR3 protein. The sample has about 240,000 distinct CDR3 sequences; more than 3.5% are singletons. Source: PBMCs, taken 15 days after the yellow fever booster vaccination. These receptors were obtained from a man between 18 and 35 years old who received the YFV17D yellow fever vaccine.

This clonotype showed up many times. The chain links TRBV15 to TRBJ1-5; no firm D call. V shed 11 bases and J shed 3 bases, with 17 bases lying between them. The length of the CDR3 is 14 residues. Germline assignment: CDR1 LNHNV and CDR2 YYDKDF (reference sequence). The CDR3 loop is CASGGQSFNQPQHF. In DNA, the CDR3 is TGTGCCTCCGGAGGGCAGAGCTTCAATCAGCCCCAGCATTTT.

Many counts were recorded for this clonotype. At one of its ends the junction is not consistent with the germline gene, which may arise from a read error. V and J are TRBV6-6 and TRBJ1-1; the D gene is possibly TRBD1 (5 bases). The CDR3 has 15 amino acids. Germline V gives CDR1 MNHNY, CDR2 SVGAGI (reference sequence). The CDR3 loop reads CASSYSWGSNTEAFF. CDR3 DNA: TGTGCCAGCAGCTACTCTTGGGGCTCTAACACTGAAGCTTTCTTT.

Many counts were recorded for this clonotype. V is TRBV30 and J is TRBJ1-6, with 9 bases lining up with TRBD1. Germline V CDR1 and CDR2: GTSNPN, SVGIG (reference sequence). CDR3 length: 13 amino acids. J was trimmed by 14 bases and V by 5 bases; bases with no gene match: 10. As DNA, the CDR3 is TGTGCCTGGCACCGGGACAGGGCAACGACCCTCCACTTT. Its translation: CAWHRDRATTLHF. Based on the CDR3 plus reference TRBV30 and TRBJ1-6, the full variable domain is SQTIHQWPATLVQPVGSPLSLECTVEGTSNPNLYWYRQAAGRGLQLLFYSVGIGQISSEVPQNLSASRPQDRQFILSSKKLLLSDSGFYLCAWHRDRATTLHFGNGTRLTVT.

This clonotype was detected many times. As DNA, the CDR3 is TGTGCCAGCCGAAGGGGGGGGTCCCCACATGAGCAGTTCTTC. Translation gives CASRRGGSPHEQFF. The V call is TRBV6-2 or TRBV6-3, the J call TRBJ2-1, with a tentative D call TRBD2 (7 bases). Germline V gene sequence: CDR1 MNHEY, CDR2 SVGEGT. This CDR3 contains 14 residues. Trimming pared 8 bases from V and 8 bases from J, leaving 19 bases between.

This clonotype was detected a few times. The chain links TRBV5-1 to TRBJ2-3; 10 bases fit TRBD2. The V and J ends lost 4 bases and 3 bases, in that order; junction bases with no gene match: 8. CDR3 length: 16 amino acids. Germline V gene sequence: CDR1 SGHRS, CDR2 YFSETQ. The chain's CDR3 is CASSLGLAESTDTQYF. The DNA of the CDR3 is TGCGCCAGCAGCCTCGGACTAGCGGAATCTACAGATACGCAGTATTTT.

Comment on this clonotype: This clone may be a read error of a much larger clone one base away. V gene TRBV5-1 combines with J gene TRBJ2-3; D gene uncertain. This CDR3 is 13 amino acids long. The germline CDR1 and CDR2 sequences are SGHRS and YFSETQ. The CDR3 coding sequence is TGCGACAGCAGCTTGGTAGGGACAGATACGCAGTATTTT. Protein: CDSSLVGTDTQYF.

This chain uses TRBV20-1 with TRBJ2-7; D is possibly TRBD2 (6 bases). The V gene lost 1 base and the J gene lost 6 bases, with 22 bases spanning the gap. The germline gives CDR1 DFQATT, CDR2 SNEGSKA (reference sequence). The CDR3 extends over 16 amino acids. CDR3 region: CSARALWEVRLGEQYF. In DNA, the CDR3 is TGCAGTGCTAGAGCTCTTTGGGAGGTTCGCTTGGGCGAGCAGTACTTC.

Many counts were recorded for this clonotype. The CDR3 here is CASSPPSRNEQYF. CDR3 sequence (DNA): TGCGCCAGCAGCCCTCCTTCTCGGAACGAGCAGTACTTC. This chain uses TRBV4-1 with TRBJ2-7; no firm D call. Trimming removed 4 bases at V and 5 bases at J, with 12 bases between. Per the germline V gene, CDR1 is MGHRA and CDR2 is YSYEKL. The CDR3 totals 13 residues.

This clonotype turned up a few times. The gene calls are TRBV7-2 and TRBJ2-5; D tentatively fits TRBD1 or TRBD2 (5 bases each). V dropped 5 bases and J dropped 5 bases, with 15 bases sitting between them. The CDR3 sequence is 14 residues long. CDR1 and CDR2 from the germline V gene are SGHTA and FQGNSA. The CDR3 reads CASSPPGRMETQYF. CDR3 sequence (DNA): TGTGCCAGCAGCCCTCCGGGACGGATGGAGACCCAGTACTTC.

This clonotype has at least ten counts. This chain joins TRBV12-3 or TRBV12-4 and TRBJ2-2; possible D gene TRBD2, 6 bases. V was cut by 6 bases and J by 7 bases, with 15 bases left in between. This CDR3 comprises 14 residues. The CDR3, as DNA: TGTGCCAGCAGCCCGGGGGACGAACACGGGGAGCTGTTTTTT. Translating it yields CASSPGDEHGELFF.

This clonotype was detected many times. The rearrangement links TRBV9 to TRBJ2-1; TRBD1 or TRBD2 may be the D gene (5 bases each). CDR1 and CDR2 (germline): SGDLS, YYNGEE. V was shortened by 3 bases and J by 2 bases, with 15 bases between the two germline ends. The CDR3 covers 16 residues. The CDR3 region has the DNA TGTGCCAGCAGCGCTCAACCGGGACGGACCTACAATGAGCAGTTCTTC. Translated, it gives CASSAQPGRTYNEQFF.

This clonotype was observed at least ten times. The V gene is TRBV6-6, the J gene TRBJ2-7, with 7 bases that match TRBD2. This CDR3 spans 15 amino acids. V shed 0 bases and J 4 bases; nucleotides not matched to a gene: 6. Per the germline V gene, CDR1 is MNHNY and CDR2 is SVGAGI (reference sequence). The CDR3 reads CASSYSGGVEYEQYV. The CDR3, as DNA: TGTGCCAGCAGTTACTCGGGGGGGGTAGAGTACGAGCAGTACGTC.

In this sample, this clonotype turned up many times. The chain carries TRBV5-1 and TRBJ2-3; 8 nucleotides align to TRBD2. V was clipped by 4 bases and J by 2 bases; unmatched bases: 3. CDR1 and CDR2 from the germline V gene are SGHRS and YFSETQ. CDR3 size: 14 residues. The CDR3 loop is CASSAGGLTDTQYF. CDR3 bases: TGCGCCAGCAGCGCGGGGGGACTCACAGATACGCAGTATTTT.

This chain joins TRBV19 and TRBJ2-1, with 9 bases identical to TRBD1. The CDR3 is 17 residues long. The trim removed 4 bases at V and 2 bases at J, leaving 9 bases unmatched. Looked up from germline, CDR1 is LNHDA and CDR2 is SQIVND (reference sequence). CDR3 sequence: CASSSLPGTGTYNEQFF. DNA for the CDR3: TGTGCCAGTAGTAGTCTCCCAGGGACAGGGACCTACAATGAGCAGTTCTTC.

This clonotype was counted at least ten times. In nucleotides, the CDR3 is TGTGCCAGCAGTTTTAGCGTGGAGCAGTTCTTC. Protein product: CASSFSVEQFF. V gene TRBV6-2 or TRBV6-3 combines with J gene TRBJ2-1, with a tentative D call TRBD2 (5 bases). The CDR3 totals 11 residues. Trimming removed 4 bases at V and 10 bases at J, with 8 bases between. Per the germline V gene, CDR1 is MNHEY and CDR2 is SVGEGT.

This clonotype was counted at least ten times. The chain is built from TRBV15 and TRBJ2-7, with TRBD1 matching over 10 bases. Germline V gene data show CDR1 as LNHNV and CDR2 as YYDKDF (reference sequence). CDR3 length equals 13 residues. V was pared by 5 bases and J by 7 bases, with 5 bases of the junction left unmatched. CDR3 coding DNA: TGTGCCACCAGCCCCCGGACAGGGGGTGAGCAGTACGTC. Its translation is CATSPRTGGEQYV.

This clonotype was counted many times. The chain has TRBV7-2 and TRBJ2-1, with TRBD1 matching 7 bases. Germline assignment: CDR1 SGHTA and CDR2 FQGNSA. This CDR3 has 14 residues. The V and J ends lost 3 bases and 6 bases, in that order; junction bases with no gene match: 5. DNA for the CDR3: TGTGCCAGCAGCTTCAGGGACAGACTCAATGAGCAGTTCTTC. Amino acids: CASSFRDRLNEQFF.

The table lists this clonotype with a few counts. This chain connects TRBV18 to TRBJ2-3; D perhaps matches TRBD2 (6 bases). Trimming stripped 2 bases from V and 6 bases from J, with 12 bases between. The CDR3 length is 14 residues. Germline CDR1 is KGHSH and CDR2 is LQKENI. The CDR3 nucleotides are TGTGCCAGCTCACCAGTTTCGGGGGAGGATACGCAGTATTTT. Translated, it gives CASSPVSGEDTQYF.

This chain uses TRBV20-1 with TRBJ2-5; 7 nucleotides match TRBD1. Germline values: CDR1 DFQATT, CDR2 SNEGSKA (reference sequence). The V and J ends lost 6 bases and 7 bases, in that order; junction bases with no gene match: 14. CDR3 length equals 14 residues. As DNA, the CDR3 is TGCAGTGCCAGGACGAGAGGGGGCTCATGGACCCAGTACTTC. It specifies CSARTRGGSWTQYF.

At least ten counts were recorded for this clonotype. V is TRBV11-2 and J is TRBJ2-7, with D perhaps TRBD1 or TRBD2 (6 bases each). Trimming took 5 bases from V and 3 from J, leaving 14 bases between them. The germline V gene has CDR1 SGHAT and CDR2 FQNNGV. The CDR3 has 14 residues. In DNA, the CDR3 is TGTGCCAGCAGCCCTGGGGGGCTGAGCTACGAGCAGTACGTC. Protein: CASSPGGLSYEQYV.

In this sample, this clonotype turned up many times. The V and J genes are TRBV5-1 and TRBJ1-5, with no clear D. Trimming took 0 bases from V and 9 from J, leaving 13 bases between them. The CDR3 totals 14 residues. Germline V gene data show CDR1 as SGHRS and CDR2 as YFSETQ. CDR3 loop: CASSLAPGARPQHF. CDR3 in DNA: TGCGCCAGCAGCTTGGCGCCAGGCGCCCGGCCCCAGCATTTT. Complete variable domain (other parts from reference TRBV5-1 and TRBJ1-5): KAGVTQTPRYLIKTRGQQVTLSCSPISGHRSVSWYQQTPGQGLQFLFEYFSETQRNKGNFPGRFSGRQFSNSRSEMNVSTLELGDSALYLCASSLAPGARPQHFGDGTRLSIL.

This clonotype has ten or more counts. The chain employs TRBV5-6 and TRBJ2-3, with 8 bases fitting TRBD1. V shed 4 bases, J shed 1 base, and the junction held 5 bases outside the gene matches. The CDR3 is made up of 15 amino acids. Germline CDR1 SGHDT, CDR2 YYEEEE. CDR3 coding DNA: TGTGCCAGCAGCCCAGGGGGCACCGGCACAGATACGCAGTATTTT. Protein product: CASSPGGTGTDTQYF.

This chain uses TRBV25-1 with TRBJ2-1; tentatively, D is TRBD1 or TRBD2 (5 bases each). Trimming shortened V by 6 bases and J by 8 bases, and 17 bases separated the two germline ends. Germline lookup yields CDR1 MGHDK and CDR2 SYGVNS. The CDR3 sequence is 14 residues long. CDR3 DNA: TGTGCCAGCAGGGACGAGGGGCAGGGCGATGAGCAGTTCTTC. Translated: CASRDEGQGDEQFF.

This clonotype came up many times. The chain recombines TRBV4-3 with TRBJ2-2; no firm D call. Trimming removed 3 bases from V and 4 bases from J, with 6 bases in between. The CDR3 covers 13 residues. Germline CDR1 reads LGHNA; CDR2 reads YSLEER. The CDR3: CASSQGATGELFF. The CDR3 DNA reads as TGCGCCAGCAGCCAGGGCGCCACCGGGGAGCTGTTTTTT.

In its sample, this clonotype was seen many times. The rearrangement joins TRBV4-1 to TRBJ2-4; 7 bases are shared with TRBD1. Germline values: CDR1 MGHRA, CDR2 YSYEKL. The CDR3 runs 16 residues. With V trimmed by 1 base and J by 4 bases, 7 bases remained unmatched. This CDR3 reads CASSQVVRDRKNIQYF. The CDR3 bases are TGCGCCAGCAGCCAAGTCGTCCGGGACAGAAAAAACATTCAGTACTTC.

This clonotype was seen ten or more times. The chain recombines TRBV5-1 with TRBJ2-3; no clear D gene. The CDR3 has 16 amino acids. Germline assignment: CDR1 SGHRS and CDR2 YFSETQ. V was cut by 0 bases and J by 0 bases, with 11 bases left in between. CDR3 loop: CASSLAAASSTDTQYF. The CDR3 region has the DNA TGCGCCAGCAGCTTGGCGGCGGCTTCTAGCACAGATACGCAGTATTTT. The whole variable domain, remainder taken from reference TRBV5-1 and TRBJ2-3, is KAGVTQTPRYLIKTRGQQVTLSCSPISGHRSVSWYQQTPGQGLQFLFEYFSETQRNKGNFPGRFSGRQFSNSRSEMNVSTLELGDSALYLCASSLAAASSTDTQYFGPGTRLTVL.